Listed below are T cell receptor beta chains from one sample, sequenced in a study of cytomegalovirus exposure and HLA in healthy donors. Sequenced by immunoSEQ multiplex PCR; TCRdb stores in-frame clones only, minus some. The data show 70,000 to 95,000 clones, with approximately 79% seen just once and over 10% held by the top ten. Sequenced input: PBMCs. These receptors came from a human donor in good health. Each CDR3 is given with its conserved first and last residue. D genes are given only for firm matches. Not every row has a clone size; where given, it reads once, few, many or a size class.

V	size	J	D	DNA	CDR3
TRBV7-9	.	TRBJ1-4	TRBD1	TGTGCCAGCAGCACGACAGGGGGCGATGAAAAACTGTTTTTT	CASSTTGGDEKLFF
TRBV13	.	TRBJ2-5	.	TGTGCCAGCAGCTTCGTCGGAGAGACCCAGTACTTC	CASSFVGETQYF
TRBV30	.	TRBJ1-2	.	TGTGCCTGGAGTGTACTTAACGGTGACTATGGCTACACCTTC	CAWSVLNGDYGYTF
TRBV7-9	few	TRBJ1-2	.	TGTGCCAGCAGTATTACCGCGGTAACTCCGGGCGGAGGGGGCTACACCTTC	CASSITAVTPGGGGYTF
TRBV4-3	.	TRBJ2-1	TRBD2	TGCGCCAGCAGCCAACCCGGGACTACCTACAATGAGCAGTTCTTC	CASSQPGTTYNEQFF
TRBV5-6	.	TRBJ2-6	.	TGTGCCAGCAGTCCTGCTGGGGCCAACGTCCTGACTTTC	CASSPAGANVLTF
TRBV7-7	once	TRBJ2-1	TRBD1	TGTGCCAGCAGCTTAAGGACAGGGTTAGACAATGAGCAGTTCTTC	CASSLRTGLDNEQFF
TRBV6-6	.	TRBJ1-3	TRBD1	TGTGCCAGCAGTCACCAAGACAGGGACTCTGGAAACACCATATATTTT	CASSHQDRDSGNTIYF
TRBV6-5	.	TRBJ1-2	.	TGTGCCAGCAGTTACGACAGTCGGGGCTACACCTTC	CASSYDSRGYTF
TRBV5-1	once	TRBJ2-7	.	TGCGCCAGCAGCTCGGGGGCCGGGACAGAGGGTTGGGAGCAGTACTTC	CASSSGAGTEGWEQYF
TRBV5-1	.	TRBJ2-1	.	TGCGCCAGCAGCTTACTAGGGGCGGGGAATGAGCAGTTCTTC	CASSLLGAGNEQFF
TRBV7-2	.	TRBJ1-2	TRBD1	TGTGCCAGCAGCTCGGGACAGGGAGAGGCAGCTGGTGGCTACACCTTC	CASSSGQGEAAGGYTF
TRBV4-1	.	TRBJ1-5	TRBD1	TGCGCCAGCAGCCGAGATTCCCCGGGACAGGGAGTGCGTCATCAGCCCCAGCATTTT	CASSRDSPGQGVRHQPQHF
TRBV11-2	.	TRBJ2-1	TRBD2	TGTGCCAGCAGCTTCGGGACTAGCGGGGGGCATGAGCAGTTCTTC	CASSFGTSGGHEQFF
TRBV2	.	TRBJ2-1	.	TGTGCCAGCAGGCCGGAGGCTAATGAGCAGTTCTTC	CASRPEANEQFF
TRBV7-9	.	TRBJ1-1	.	TGTGCCAGCAGCTTAGTGGGATTAAGGGGCACTGAAGCTTTCTTT	CASSLVGLRGTEAFF
TRBV2	.	TRBJ2-7	TRBD2	TGTGCCAGCAGTGTGAGCGGGGGGGCCCTCCCCTGGGAGCAGTACTTC	CASSVSGGALPWEQYF
TRBV5-6	.	TRBJ2-1	.	TGTGCCAGCAGCTTGCGAGACAGGTCACCCTTGGGAAAGTTCTTC	CASSLRDRSPLGKFF
TRBV6-5	few	TRBJ2-3	.	TGTGCCAGCAGTCGGGACTGGGGCACAGATACGCAGTATTTT	CASSRDWGTDTQYF
TRBV4-3	once	TRBJ1-3	TRBD1	TGCGCCAGCAGCCAGGCTACAGGGGGAGGCTCTGGAAACACCATATATTTT	CASSQATGGGSGNTIYF
TRBV7-2	.	TRBJ1-1	.	TGTGCCAGCAGCGCCCACGCCGGGAACACTGAAGCTTTCTTT	CASSAHAGNTEAFF
TRBV5-1	.	TRBJ2-3	TRBD2	TGCGCCAGCAGCCCCTTTGCGGGGGGGCTCTGGACGCAGTATTTT	CASSPFAGGLWTQYF
TRBV30	.	TRBJ1-2	.	TGTGCCTGGAAATCAGGGGCAGGGGAAGGCTACACCTTC	CAWKSGAGEGYTF
TRBV4-3	.	TRBJ2-1	TRBD2	TGCGCCAGCAGCTCTCTTACAGCGGGGTACTCCTACAATGAGCAGTTCTTC	CASSSLTAGYSYNEQFF
TRBV5-1	.	TRBJ1-2	TRBD1	TGCGCCAGCAGCCGAGGAACCGGACAGGATGGCTACACCTTC	CASSRGTGQDGYTF
TRBV29-1	.	TRBJ1-3	.	TGCAGCGTTGGGCCCCTCGATGGAAACACCATATATTTT	CSVGPLDGNTIYF
TRBV7-2	few	TRBJ2-1	TRBD2	TGTGCCAGCAGCTTACTAGCGGGGGGGACCCATGAGCAGTTCTTC	CASSLLAGGTHEQFF
TRBV6-1	.	TRBJ2-1	.	TGTGCCAGCAGTGAACGGGGATTCTACAATGAGCAGTTCTTC	CASSERGFYNEQFF
TRBV7-7	.	TRBJ2-1	.	TGTGCCAGCAGCTCGCCTAGAGGGGAGCAGTTCTTC	CASSSPRGEQFF
TRBV25-1	.	TRBJ1-1	TRBD1	TGTGCCAGCAGTGAATATCTGGCAGGGGGGAAGTTGGGAGCTTTCTTT	CASSEYLAGGKLGAFF
TRBV19	.	TRBJ1-5	.	TGTGCCAGTAGTCGAGGAGGCGGGGGTCAGCCCCAGCATTTT	CASSRGGGGQPQHF
TRBV27	.	TRBJ2-7	.	TGTGCCAGCAGTTTAACAATGACTAACCCCCTCTACGAGCAGTACTTC	CASSLTMTNPLYEQYF
TRBV30	.	TRBJ1-1	.	TGTGGCTCGAGCAGGGCGGTTGAGAAAGAAGCTTTCTTT	CGSSRAVEKEAFF
TRBV4-1	.	TRBJ2-1	.	TGCGCCAGCAGCTACGTTACGGGAGTTAGCTCCTACAATGAGCAGTTCTTC	CASSYVTGVSSYNEQFF
TRBV2	.	TRBJ1-2	.	TGTGCCAGCAGTGAAACCAGGGGTCGGGACTATGGCTACACCTTC	CASSETRGRDYGYTF
TRBV5-5	.	TRBJ1-1	.	TGTGCCAGCAGCGTTAACAGATTTAACACTGAAGCTTTCTTT	CASSVNRFNTEAFF
TRBV9	once	TRBJ1-6	.	TGTGCCAGCAGTTTATCAGTCCATAATTCACCCCTCCACTTT	CASSLSVHNSPLHF
TRBV7-2	.	TRBJ1-3	.	TGTGCCAGCAGCTTAGTCCGGGGGAGTGGAAACACCATATATTTT	CASSLVRGSGNTIYF
TRBV6-5	.	TRBJ2-2	TRBD1	TGTGCCAGCAGTTGGGACAGAAACACCGGGGAGCTGTTTTTT	CASSWDRNTGELFF
TRBV4-2	few	TRBJ2-5	TRBD2	TGTGCCAGCAGCCAAGCTAGCGGGGCTCAAGAGACCCAGTACTTC	CASSQASGAQETQYF
TRBV4-3	.	TRBJ2-7	.	TGCGCCAGCAGCCAAGATGGCGGGAACGAGCAGTACTTC	CASSQDGGNEQYF
TRBV7-2	.	TRBJ1-6	TRBD1	TGTGCCAGCAGCTCCGGGACAGGGGTGAAAAATTCACCCCTCCACTTT	CASSSGTGVKNSPLHF
TRBV18	.	TRBJ2-5	TRBD2	TGTGCCAGCTCACGCGGACTAGCGGGGACAGAGACCCAGTACTTC	CASSRGLAGTETQYF
TRBV6-4	.	TRBJ2-7	.	TGTGCCAGCAGTGGGGCCTGGGCCTACGAGCAGTACTTC	CASSGAWAYEQYF
TRBV27	few	TRBJ2-7	.	TGTGCCAGCAGTTTTGTGGGGGCCACCTACGAGCAGTACTTC	CASSFVGATYEQYF